Listed here is a single TCR beta chain. These data are taken from a study of identical twins. TCRdb processed the 5' RACE reads anew with MiXCR; each CDR3 protein has one entry. Of roughly 720,000 distinct CDR3 sequences in the sample, roughly 18% are singletons; the top ten hold less than 15%. The CDR3 sequence is 15 residues long. Trimming stripped 6 bases from V and 4 bases from J, with 20 bases between. Germline loops: CDR1 SQVTM, CDR2 ANQGSEA. This sample also appeared in a second study, on T cells expressing NK-cell markers.

The chain uses TRBV29-1 and TRBJ2-3; perhaps TRBD2 as D (5 bases). This clonotype was sampled from a woman in her late teens or twenties in good health. Source material: PBMCs. The CDR3 protein is CSVGLWSGGADTQYF. The CDR3 nucleotides read TGCAGCGTGGGGTTATGGAGCGGTGGGGCAGATACGCAGTATTTT.